One sample yielded the 24 T cell receptor beta chains listed below, sequenced in a study of breast tumors, draining lymph nodes, adjacent tissues. TCRdb called the multiplex PCR reads again in MiXCR, with one record for every CDR3 protein. Of around 43,000 distinct CDR3 sequences detected, 23% appear once; the ten largest clones hold roughly 8%. Material: breast tumor tissue. The receptors derive from a female donor with breast cancer. Some clones in this sample may be carry-over from other donors' samples.

Notes on this clonotype: A clone one base away is much larger, so this may be a read error. The chain links TRBV19 to TRBJ2-3, with D possibly matching TRBD1 (6 bases). Germline CDR1 is LNHDA and CDR2 is SQIVND (reference sequence). CDR3 length equals 13 residues. The germline V and J ends were trimmed by 7 bases and 3 bases, with 11 bases remaining between them. The CDR3 reads CASNRAETDTQYF. The CDR3 coding sequence is TGTGCCAGTAACAGGGCCGAAACAGATACGCAGTATTTT.

The chain carries TRBV4-2 and TRBJ2-7; 8 bases map to TRBD2. The trim removed 0 bases at V and 0 bases at J, leaving 4 bases unmatched. This CDR3 is built from 16 residues. Germline V gives CDR1 LGHNA, CDR2 YNFKEQ. The CDR3 protein is CASSQDTSGYSYEQYF. The CDR3 DNA follows: TGTGCCAGCAGCCAAGATACTAGCGGTTACTCCTACGAGCAGTACTTC.

This clonotype was picked up many times. The rearrangement uses TRBV7-9 and TRBJ1-4; 7 positions match TRBD1. V lost 3 bases and J lost 7; bases outside the gene matches: 5. Germline values: CDR1 SEHNR, CDR2 FQNEAQ (reference sequence). CDR3 length: 14 amino acids. The CDR3 DNA sequence: TGTGCCAGCAGCTTGGGCCAGGGGGGTGAAAAACTGTTTTTT. This encodes CASSLGQGGEKLFF.

The rearrangement joins TRBV5-4 to TRBJ1-1; D remains ambiguous. Deletions cut 2 bases from V and 3 bases from J, with 5 bases between. Germline V lookup: CDR1 SGHNT, CDR2 YYREEE (reference sequence). This CDR3 contains 12 residues. The CDR3 bases are TGTGCCAGCAGCTTTGCATACACTGAAGCTTTCTTT. The encoded protein is CASSFAYTEAFF.

The rearrangement links TRBV28 to TRBJ2-7; TRBD1 agrees at 7 bases. This CDR3 has 14 residues. Trimming took 7 bases from V and 0 from J; bases not matched to a gene: 6. The germline V gene encodes CDR1 MDHEN and CDR2 SYDVKM. CDR3 residues: CASILTGSSYEQYF. In DNA, the CDR3 is TGTGCCAGCATTCTGACAGGGAGCTCCTACGAGCAGTACTTC.

The chain combines TRBV27 with TRBJ2-3; TRBD2 agrees at 8 bases. V trimming: 5 bases; J trimming: 0 bases; junction bases outside the gene matches: 13. The CDR3 length is 18 residues. Germline assignment: CDR1 MNHEY and CDR2 SMNVEV (reference sequence). Here the CDR3 DNA reads TGTGCCAGCAGTACACAATCAGGACTAGCCTTTAGCACAGATACGCAGTATTTT. It encodes CASSTQSGLAFSTDTQYF.

Ten or more counts support this clonotype. The rearrangement uses TRBV4-2 and TRBJ1-2, with D unresolved. The V gene's germline CDR1 is LGHNA and CDR2 YNFKEQ. The CDR3 covers 16 residues. Trimming cost V 0 bases and J 3 bases, with 14 bases left between them. DNA of the CDR3: TGTGCCAGCAGCCAAGATCAGGTGAGGATCGACTATGGCTACACCTTC. Translating gives CASSQDQVRIDYGYTF.

This clonotype was seen many times. The chain uses TRBV19 and TRBJ2-3, with D perhaps matching TRBD2 (6 bases). Germline lookup yields CDR1 LNHDA and CDR2 SQIVND (reference sequence). Trimming removed 10 bases from V and 6 bases from J, with 29 bases in between. The CDR3 contains 17 residues. In DNA form, the CDR3 reads TGTGCCACTCGAAGGAAGGGGAGGCCAGTGTTGCCCGATACGCAGTATTTT. Translation: CATRRKGRPVLPDTQYF.

This clonotype has just one count. Since a much larger clone is just one base distant, this may be a read error. Because it lacks the conserved phenylalanine or tryptophan at the end, this CDR3 is likely a read error. The chain has TRBV4-2 and TRBJ1-5, with 7 bases fitting TRBD1. Germline CDR1 is LGHNA and CDR2 is YNFKEQ. Trimming removed 0 bases from V and 1 base from J; junction bases left unmatched: 0. This CDR3 has 15 residues. The CDR3, as DNA: TGTGCCAGCAGCCAAGAACAGGGGAGCAATCAGCCCCAGCATCTT. Translated, it gives CASSQEQGSNQPQHL.

The CDR3 region is CASSLLEKGSYNEQFF. In DNA, the CDR3 is TGTGCCAGCAGTCTTCTGGAGAAGGGCTCCTACAATGAGCAGTTCTTC. The chain recombines TRBV25-1 with TRBJ2-1; D unclear. CDR1 MGHDK and CDR2 SYGVNS come from the germline V gene. V was clipped by 5 bases and J by 0 bases, with 14 bases between them. The CDR3 has 16 residues.

This clonotype was seen at least ten times. The chain links TRBV20-1 to TRBJ2-1; 13 bases are shared with TRBD2. This CDR3 contains 14 residues. Germline V CDR1 and CDR2: DFQATT, SNEGSKA (reference sequence). Trimming at V came to 5 bases and at J to 9 bases, leaving 7 bases not matched to a gene. The CDR3 DNA reads as TGCAGTGCTTACGGGACTAGCGGGATAAGTGAGCAGTTCTTC. Translation gives CSAYGTSGISEQFF.

Regarding this clonotype: This could be a read error, since a much larger clone is one nucleotide away. The rearrangement joins TRBV27 to TRBJ1-4, with D tentatively TRBD1 (5 bases). The germline V gene has CDR1 MNHEY and CDR2 SMNVEV (reference sequence). The CDR3 has 15 residues. V dropped 9 bases and J dropped 3 bases, with 17 bases sitting between them. In DNA form, the CDR3 reads TGTGCCAGAAGACAACGGGGGACCTCTAATGAAAAACTGTTTTTT. This gives the protein CARRQRGTSNEKLFF.

Details on this clonotype: With a much larger clone just one base away, this may be a read error. Given the absence of the conserved phenylalanine or tryptophan at the CDR3 end, a read error is likely. The chain has TRBV27 and TRBJ2-7, with D maybe TRBD1 (5 bases). The germline CDR1 and CDR2 sequences are MNHEY and SMNVEV (reference sequence). The V end was cut by 3 bases, the J end by 5 bases, with 5 bases between. CDR3 length: 11 residues. DNA for the CDR3: TGTGCCAGCAGTTTCAGGGACGAGCAGTACCTC. Amino acid sequence: CASSFRDEQYL.

The chain is built from TRBV29-1 and TRBJ1-1; TRBD1 might be the D (5 bases). The CDR3 is made up of 13 amino acids. Germline CDR1 and CDR2: SQVTM and ANQGSEA. V dropped 3 bases and J dropped 4 bases, with 12 bases sitting between them. The CDR3 coding sequence is TGCAGCGTTGAGGGAGGGGTAAGCACTGAAGCTTTCTTT. This translates into CSVEGGVSTEAFF.

A note on this clonotype: A much larger clone sits a single nucleotide away, making a read error possible. This chain joins TRBV4-2 and TRBJ2-1; 8 positions match TRBD1. The CDR3 is made up of 15 amino acids. With 5 bases clipped from V and 4 bases from J, the junction kept 7 bases outside the gene matches. Germline V gene data show CDR1 as LGHNA and CDR2 as YNFKEQ. The CDR3 region has the DNA TGTGCCAGCAGCGTGACAGGGGAGACTTACAATGAGCAGTTCTTC. The encoded protein is CASSVTGETYNEQFF.

In this sample, this clonotype turned up many times. One end of the junction varies from germline; a read error may be responsible. The gene calls are TRBV12-3 or TRBV12-4 and TRBJ1-2, with D perhaps TRBD1 (5 bases). The length of the CDR3 is 16 residues. CDR3 protein: CASSLVDEPGVYGYTF. DNA for the CDR3: TGTGCCAGCAGCTTAGTAGACGAGCCGGGGGTCTATGGCTACACCTTC.

The sample holds many counts of this clonotype. The chain couples TRBV6-5 to TRBJ1-5, with TRBD1 matching over 10 bases. The CDR3 length is 14 residues. CDR1 is MNHEY and CDR2 is SVGAGI in the germline V gene. Unmatched junction bases numbered 11, after V lost 7 bases and J lost 11 bases. CDR3 residues: CASKPGTGVTAQHF. Here the CDR3 DNA reads TGTGCCAGCAAACCCGGGACAGGGGTAACGGCCCAGCATTTT.

This chain links TRBV6-5 with TRBJ2-1; unclear D gene. Trimming took off 2 bases at V and 6 bases at J, with 14 bases between the two ends. The CDR3 covers 15 residues. Germline V gene data show CDR1 as MNHEY and CDR2 as SVGAGI. CDR3 nucleotide sequence: TGTGCCAGCAGTTACCCTTCAGACCCGAGCAATGAGCAGTTCTTC. This gives the protein CASSYPSDPSNEQFF.

Concerning this clonotype itself: A much bigger clone sits one base away, suggesting this may be a read error. V and J are TRBV20-1 and TRBJ2-6; tentatively, D is TRBD1 (5 bases). Germline V CDR1 and CDR2: DFQATT, SNEGSKA (reference sequence). The CDR3 extends over 13 amino acids. The CDR3 loop is CSAARAGANALTF. Written as DNA, the CDR3 is TGCAGTGCGGCCAGGGCTGGGGCCAACGCCCTGACTTTC.

This clonotype occurred many times. The chain is built from TRBV5-8 and TRBJ1-2; TRBD1 aligns across 7 bases. V was pared by 3 bases and J by 9 bases, with 20 bases of the junction left unmatched. The germline V gene has CDR1 SGHTS and CDR2 YDEGEE. The CDR3 is made up of 17 amino acids. The CDR3 DNA sequence: TGTGCCAGCAGCTGGGACCCAACATCATCTCGGGACAGACGCTACACCTTC. Protein: CASSWDPTSSRDRRYTF.

Of note for this clonotype: A much larger clone sits a single nucleotide away, making a read error possible. The chain uses TRBV9 and TRBJ2-2, with TRBD1 matching 8 bases. CDR3 length: 15 amino acids. The V gene's germline CDR1 is SGDLS and CDR2 YYNGEE. Here the CDR3 DNA reads TGTGCCAGCAGCGTCCAGGGGGCGAACACCAGGGAGCTGTTTTTT. This codes for CASSVQGANTRELFF.

This clonotype appeared many times. The genes are TRBV30 and TRBJ1-5; the D gene is possibly TRBD1 (5 bases). Between the trimmed V and J ends, which lost 3 bases and 5 bases, there was a span of 5 bases. Germline-derived CDR1 and CDR2 are GTSNPN and SVGIG (reference sequence). CDR3 length: 11 residues. The CDR3 loop reads CAWRGDQPQHF. The CDR3 DNA reads TGTGCCTGGAGAGGGGATCAGCCCCAGCATTTT.

With respect to this clonotype: A much larger clonotype is one base distant, so this may be a read error. This chain connects TRBV11-3 to TRBJ2-2, with 8 bases identical to TRBD2. Germline V gives CDR1 SGHNT, CDR2 YENEEA. The CDR3 runs 13 residues. CDR3 bases: TGTGGCAGCAGCCCGACTAGCGCCGGGGAGCTGTTTTTT. Protein sequence: CGSSPTSAGELFF.

In the case of this clonotype: A read error is possible here, since a much larger clone lies one base away. The conserved phenylalanine or tryptophan is not found at the CDR3 terminus, so this likely reflects a read error. The rearrangement links TRBV20-1 to TRBJ1-2, with D possibly being TRBD1 (5 bases). The CDR3 extends over 14 amino acids. The V gene lost 0 bases and the J gene lost 7 bases, with 15 bases spanning the gap. CDR1 is DFQATT, CDR2 SNEGSKA, per germline (reference sequence). The CDR3 bases are TGCAGTGCTAGAGATCATCAGGGAGTGGGTGGCTACACCCTC. Translated: CSARDHQGVGGYTL.